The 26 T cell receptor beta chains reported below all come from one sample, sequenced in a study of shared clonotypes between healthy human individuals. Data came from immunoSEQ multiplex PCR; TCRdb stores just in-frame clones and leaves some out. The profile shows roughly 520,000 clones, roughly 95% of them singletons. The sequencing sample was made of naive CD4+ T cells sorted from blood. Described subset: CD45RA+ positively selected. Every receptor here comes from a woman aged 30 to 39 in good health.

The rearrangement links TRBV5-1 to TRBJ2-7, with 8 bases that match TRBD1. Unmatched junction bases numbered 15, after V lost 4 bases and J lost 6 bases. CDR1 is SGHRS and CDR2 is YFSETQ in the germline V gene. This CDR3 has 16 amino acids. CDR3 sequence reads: CASSRLMGQDLSEQYF. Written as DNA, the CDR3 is TGCGCCAGCAGCCGATTGATGGGACAGGATTTATCCGAGCAGTACTTC.

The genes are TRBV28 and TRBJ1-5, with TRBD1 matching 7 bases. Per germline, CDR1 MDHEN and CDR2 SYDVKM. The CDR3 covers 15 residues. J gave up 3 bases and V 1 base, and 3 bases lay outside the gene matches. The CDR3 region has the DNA TGTGCCAGCAGTTTATTGGGACAGAACAATCAGCCCCAGCATTTT. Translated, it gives CASSLLGQNNQPQHF.

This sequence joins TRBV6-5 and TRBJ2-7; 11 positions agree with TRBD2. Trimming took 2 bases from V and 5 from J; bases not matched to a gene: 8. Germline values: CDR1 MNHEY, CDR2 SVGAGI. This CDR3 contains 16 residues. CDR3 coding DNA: TGTGCCAGCAGTTACGGTGGGGTAGCGGGAGGGGACGAGCAGTACTTC. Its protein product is CASSYGGVAGGDEQYF.

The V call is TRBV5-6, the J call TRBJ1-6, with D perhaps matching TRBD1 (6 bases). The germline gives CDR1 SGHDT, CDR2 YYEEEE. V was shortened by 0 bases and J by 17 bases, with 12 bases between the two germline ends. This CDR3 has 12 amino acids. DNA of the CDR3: TGTGCCAGCAGCTTGGAGGGGGGACCTTTCCACTTT. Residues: CASSLEGGPFHF.

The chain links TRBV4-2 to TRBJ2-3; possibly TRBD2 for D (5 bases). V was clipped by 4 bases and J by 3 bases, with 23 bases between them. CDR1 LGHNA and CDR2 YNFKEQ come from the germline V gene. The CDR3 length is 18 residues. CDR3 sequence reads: CASSRNVLGEKLTDTQYF. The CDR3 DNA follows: TGTGCCAGCAGCCGGAATGTCTTGGGAGAGAAGTTAACAGATACGCAGTATTTT.

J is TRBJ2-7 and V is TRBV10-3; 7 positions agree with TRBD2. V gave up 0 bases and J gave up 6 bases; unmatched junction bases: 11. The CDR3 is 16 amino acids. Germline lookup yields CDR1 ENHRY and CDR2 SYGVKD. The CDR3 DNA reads TGTGCCATCAGTGAGTCGAGTGGGAGGGCCTTAGTCGAGCAGTACTTC. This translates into CAISESSGRALVEQYF.

This CDR3 is CASSLLPREAEAFF. In DNA, the CDR3 is TGTGCCAGCAGCTTACTCCCCAGGGAAGCTGAAGCTTTCTTT. The rearrangement links TRBV13 to TRBJ1-1; tentative D call: TRBD1 (5 bases). Germline V CDR1 and CDR2: PRHDT, FYEKMQ (reference sequence). V lost 2 bases and J lost 6, with 13 bases in between. This CDR3 contains 14 residues.

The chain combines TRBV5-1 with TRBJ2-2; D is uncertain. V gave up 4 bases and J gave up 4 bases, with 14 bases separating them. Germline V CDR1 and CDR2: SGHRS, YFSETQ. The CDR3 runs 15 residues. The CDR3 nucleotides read TGCGCCAGCAGCAAGACAAATCCGAGCACCGGGGAGCTGTTTTTT. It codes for CASSKTNPSTGELFF.

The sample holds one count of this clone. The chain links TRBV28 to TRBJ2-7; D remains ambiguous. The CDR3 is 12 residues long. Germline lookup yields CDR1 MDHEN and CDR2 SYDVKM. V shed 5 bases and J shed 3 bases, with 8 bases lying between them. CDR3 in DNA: TGTGCCAGCAGTCGGAAAAGCTACGAGCAGTACTTC. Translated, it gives CASSRKSYEQYF.

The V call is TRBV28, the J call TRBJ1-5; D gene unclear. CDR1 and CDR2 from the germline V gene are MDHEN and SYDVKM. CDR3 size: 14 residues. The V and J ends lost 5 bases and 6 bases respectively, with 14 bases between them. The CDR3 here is CASSKQQVGQPQHF. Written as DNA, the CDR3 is TGTGCCAGCAGTAAACAGCAGGTGGGTCAGCCCCAGCATTTT.

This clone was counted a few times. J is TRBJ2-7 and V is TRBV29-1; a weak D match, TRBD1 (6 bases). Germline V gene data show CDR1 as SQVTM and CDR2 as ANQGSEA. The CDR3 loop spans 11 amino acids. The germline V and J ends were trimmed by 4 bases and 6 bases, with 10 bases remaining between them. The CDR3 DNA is TGCAGCGTTGTGGACAGTTCCGAGCAGTACTTC. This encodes CSVVDSSEQYF.

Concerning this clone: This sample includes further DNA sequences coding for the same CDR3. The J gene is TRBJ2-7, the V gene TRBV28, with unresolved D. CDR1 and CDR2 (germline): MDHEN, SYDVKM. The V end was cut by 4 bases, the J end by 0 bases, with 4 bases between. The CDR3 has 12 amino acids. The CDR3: CASSSSSYEQYF. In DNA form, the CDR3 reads TGTGCCAGCAGTTCGAGCTCCTACGAGCAGTACTTC. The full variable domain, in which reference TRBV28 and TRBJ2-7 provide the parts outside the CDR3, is DVKVTQSSRYLVKRTGEKVFLECVQDMDHENMFWYRQDPGLGLRLIYFSYDVKMKEKGDIPEGYSVSREKKERFSLILESASTNQTSMYLCASSSSSYEQYFGPGTRLTVT.

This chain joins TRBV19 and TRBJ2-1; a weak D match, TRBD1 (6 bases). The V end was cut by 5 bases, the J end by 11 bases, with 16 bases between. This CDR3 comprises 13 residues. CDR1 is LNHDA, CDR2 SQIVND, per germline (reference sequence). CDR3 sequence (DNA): TGTGCCAGTAGTTTGCGGACAGAGACAAAGCAGTTCTTC. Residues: CASSLRTETKQFF.

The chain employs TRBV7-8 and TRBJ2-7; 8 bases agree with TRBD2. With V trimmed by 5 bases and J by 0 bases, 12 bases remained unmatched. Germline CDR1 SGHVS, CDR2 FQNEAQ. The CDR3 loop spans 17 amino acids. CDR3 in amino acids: CASSDRFGGGSSYEQYF. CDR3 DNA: TGTGCCAGCAGCGATAGGTTCGGGGGGGGAAGCTCCTACGAGCAGTACTTC. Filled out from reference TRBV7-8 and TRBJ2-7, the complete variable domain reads GAGVSQSPRYKVAKRGQDVALRCDPISGHVSLFWYQQALGQGPEFLTYFQNEAQLDKSGLPSDRFFAERPEGSVSTLKIQRTQQEDSAVYLCASSDRFGGGSSYEQYFGPGTRLTVT.

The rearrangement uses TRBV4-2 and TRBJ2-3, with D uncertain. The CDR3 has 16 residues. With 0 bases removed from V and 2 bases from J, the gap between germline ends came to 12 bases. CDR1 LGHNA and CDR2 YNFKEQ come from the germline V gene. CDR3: CASSQESASDTDTQYF. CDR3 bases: TGTGCCAGCAGCCAAGAGAGTGCGAGCGACACAGATACGCAGTATTTT.

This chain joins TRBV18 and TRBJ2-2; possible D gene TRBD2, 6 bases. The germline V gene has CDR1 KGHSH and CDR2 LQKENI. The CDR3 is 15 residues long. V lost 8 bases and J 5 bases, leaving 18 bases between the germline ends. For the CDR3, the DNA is TGTGCCAGCCACCTAGGTAACGGGAGAACCGGGGAGCTGTTTTTT. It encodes CASHLGNGRTGELFF.

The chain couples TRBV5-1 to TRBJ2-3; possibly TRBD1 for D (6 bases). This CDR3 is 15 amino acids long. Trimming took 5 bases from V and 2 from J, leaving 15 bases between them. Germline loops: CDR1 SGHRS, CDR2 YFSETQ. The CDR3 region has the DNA TGCGCCAGCAGGATACAGGGTGAATCCACAGATACGCAGTATTTT. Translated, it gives CASRIQGESTDTQYF.

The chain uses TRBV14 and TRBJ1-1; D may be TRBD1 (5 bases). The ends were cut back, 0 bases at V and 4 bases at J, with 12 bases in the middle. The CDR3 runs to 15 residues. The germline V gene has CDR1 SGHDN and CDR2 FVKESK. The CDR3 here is CASSQEMGRITEAFF. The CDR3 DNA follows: TGTGCCAGCAGCCAAGAGATGGGACGGATCACTGAAGCTTTCTTT.

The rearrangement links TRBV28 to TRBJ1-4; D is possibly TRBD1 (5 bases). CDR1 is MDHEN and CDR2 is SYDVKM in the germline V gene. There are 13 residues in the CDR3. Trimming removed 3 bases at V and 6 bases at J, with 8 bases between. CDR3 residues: CASSLGVYEKLFF. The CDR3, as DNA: TGTGCCAGCAGTTTGGGGGTTTATGAAAAACTGTTTTTT.

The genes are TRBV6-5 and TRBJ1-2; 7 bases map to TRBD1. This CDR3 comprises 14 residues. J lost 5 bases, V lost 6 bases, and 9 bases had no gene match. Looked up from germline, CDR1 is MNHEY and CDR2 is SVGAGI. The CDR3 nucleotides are TGTGCCAGCAGACAAACAGGGGAACGGTATGGCTACACCTTC. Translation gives CASRQTGERYGYTF.

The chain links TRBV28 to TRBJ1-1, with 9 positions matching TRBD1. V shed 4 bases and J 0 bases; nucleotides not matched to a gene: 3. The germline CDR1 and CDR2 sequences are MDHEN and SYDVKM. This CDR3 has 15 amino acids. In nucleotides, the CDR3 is TGTGCCAGCAGTTCGGGACAGGGAATGAACACTGAAGCTTTCTTT. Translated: CASSSGQGMNTEAFF.

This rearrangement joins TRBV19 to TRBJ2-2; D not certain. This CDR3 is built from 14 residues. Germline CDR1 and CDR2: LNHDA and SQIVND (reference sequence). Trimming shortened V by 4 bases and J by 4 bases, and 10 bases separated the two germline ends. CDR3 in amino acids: CASSTQRATGELFF. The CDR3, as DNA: TGTGCCAGTAGTACCCAGCGAGCCACCGGGGAGCTGTTTTTT.

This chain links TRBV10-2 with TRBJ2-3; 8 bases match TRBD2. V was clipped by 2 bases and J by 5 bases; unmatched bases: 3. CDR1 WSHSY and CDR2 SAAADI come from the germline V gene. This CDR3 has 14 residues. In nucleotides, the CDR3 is TGCGCCAGCAGTGAGCGGCTAGCGGGAGATACGCAGTATTTT. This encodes CASSERLAGDTQYF.

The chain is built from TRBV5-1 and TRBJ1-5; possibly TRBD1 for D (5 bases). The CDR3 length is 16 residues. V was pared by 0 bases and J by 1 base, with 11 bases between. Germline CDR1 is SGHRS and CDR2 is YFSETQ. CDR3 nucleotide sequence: TGCGCCAGCAGCTTGGGGCAGGGCGGAAGCAATCAGCCCCAGCATTTT. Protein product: CASSLGQGGSNQPQHF.

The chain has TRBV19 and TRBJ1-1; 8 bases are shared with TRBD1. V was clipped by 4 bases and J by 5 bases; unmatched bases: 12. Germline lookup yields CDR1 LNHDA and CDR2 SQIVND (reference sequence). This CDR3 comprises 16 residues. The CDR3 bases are TGTGCCAGTAGTACCTCAAGAATCAGGGGGCGGACTGAAGCTTTCTTT. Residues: CASSTSRIRGRTEAFF. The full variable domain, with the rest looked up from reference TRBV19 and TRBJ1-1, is DGGITQSPKYLFRKEGQNVTLSCEQNLNHDAMYWYRQDPGQGLRLIYYSQIVNDFQKGDIAEGYSVSREKKESFPLTVTSAQKNPTAFYLCASSTSRIRGRTEAFFGQGTRLTVV.

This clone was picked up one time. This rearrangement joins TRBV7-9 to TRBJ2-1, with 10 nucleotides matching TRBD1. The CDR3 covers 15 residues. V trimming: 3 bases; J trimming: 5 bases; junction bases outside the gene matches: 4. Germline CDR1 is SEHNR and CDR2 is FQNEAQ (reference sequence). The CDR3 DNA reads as TGTGCCAGCAGCTTCACCGGGACAGGGGACAATGAGCAGTTCTTC. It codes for CASSFTGTGDNEQFF.